Given below is one TCR beta chain in context. In the study's own analysis: Reference gene primer amplification in the assay estimated nucleated cell counts. TCRdb's copy holds only in-frame clones and misses some; the assay was immunoSEQ multiplex PCR. V and J calls and clone size are as listed in that table; D and trimming were resolved from the DNA. The sample holds about 200,000 clones, roughly 88% seen once. This record comes from a study of blood T cell repertoires in COVID-19. Study in general: There were acute and convalescent COVID-19 samples, and they came from the United States, Italy and Spain. PBMCs, B-cell-depleted T cells, or T cells were the source of the cDNA or gDNA that made up the material.

Trimming shortened V by 5 bases and J by 0 bases, and 4 bases separated the two germline ends. The CDR3 is 13 amino acids. The germline gives CDR1 MDHEN, CDR2 SYDVKM. Specimen: peripheral blood. This receptor was identified in a human donor in a cohort sampled during active COVID-19. This chain joins TRBV28 and TRBJ2-2; no reliable D call. CDR3 sequence: CASSPTNTGELFF. CDR3 sequence (DNA): TGTGCCAGCAGTCCAACGAACACCGGGGAGCTGTTTTTT.